The 26 T cell receptor beta chains in this list originate from one sample, sequenced in a study of shared clonotypes between healthy human individuals (TCRdb year 2020). The receptor library was made with the immunoSEQ multiplex PCR assay. TCRdb mirrors the immuneACCESS table, restricted to in-frame sequences. Some clones are absent from its copies; in checked studies, under half trace to an unresolved V gene, and the reason for the others is unknown. The sample contains some 1 million clones, approximately 72% of them found a single time. Approximately 1.3% of the sample belongs to the ten largest clones. Sequenced sample: memory CD4+ T cells sorted from blood. The cell subset or site label of this sample denotes: CD45RA-negative fraction. All receptors derive from a man younger than 30 in good health.

V usage is TRBV14 and J usage is TRBJ2-1; TRBD2 matches 7 bases. Germline values: CDR1 SGHDN, CDR2 FVKESK. V shed 0 bases, J shed 2 bases, and the junction held 4 bases outside the gene matches. The CDR3 totals 16 residues. The CDR3 bases are TGTGCCAGCAGCCAAGATATAGGGACTACCTACAATGAGCAGTTCTTC. Translating it yields CASSQDIGTTYNEQFF.

The chain has TRBV7-6 and TRBJ2-5; D might be TRBD2 (5 bases). The CDR3 is made up of 15 amino acids. Germline V CDR1 and CDR2: SGHVS, FNYEAQ. Trimming removed 5 bases at V and 5 bases at J, with 18 bases between. The CDR3 protein is CASSPEAAFLETQYF. Here the CDR3 DNA reads TGTGCCAGCAGCCCGGAGGCAGCCTTTCTGGAGACCCAGTACTTC.

This chain joins TRBV2 and TRBJ1-5, with D possibly being TRBD1 (5 bases). The CDR3 totals 16 residues. Germline V CDR1 and CDR2: SNHLY, FYNNEI. Trimming left V 0 bases short and J 7 bases short, with 16 bases between. The CDR3 protein is CASSEAGAGLSQPQHF. In DNA form, the CDR3 reads TGTGCCAGCAGTGAAGCAGGCGCAGGGTTGAGCCAGCCCCAGCATTTT.

The genes are TRBV7-2 and TRBJ1-1, with a weak D call TRBD1 (6 bases). Germline lookup yields CDR1 SGHTA and CDR2 FQGNSA. The length of the CDR3 is 15 residues. V was cut by 4 bases and J by 1 base, with 13 bases left in between. The DNA for the CDR3 is TGTGCCAGCAGCTCTTGGGGGGGCGCGAACACTGAAGCTTTCTTT. It specifies CASSSWGGANTEAFF.

V and J are TRBV5-1 and TRBJ2-3; D is undetermined. In germline, CDR1 is SGHRS, CDR2 YFSETQ. Trimming cost V 0 bases and J 4 bases, with 9 bases left between them. This CDR3 contains 14 residues. CDR3 protein: CASSLGTSSDTQYF. CDR3 bases: TGCGCCAGCAGCTTGGGTACCTCCTCAGATACGCAGTATTTT.

This clone was detected only a few times. The chain recombines TRBV28 with TRBJ1-2; D might be TRBD1 (5 bases). The CDR3 consists of 16 residues. Deletions cut 8 bases from V and 3 bases from J, with 22 bases between. The germline gives CDR1 MDHEN, CDR2 SYDVKM. CDR3 residues: CASERDGGIGDYGYTF. CDR3 nucleotide sequence: TGTGCCAGCGAGCGGGACGGAGGAATTGGGGACTATGGCTACACCTTC.

This clone was seen ten or more times. The chain couples TRBV5-1 to TRBJ2-5; D remains ambiguous. Germline V CDR1 and CDR2: SGHRS, YFSETQ. V shed 0 bases and J shed 6 bases, with 6 bases lying between them. The CDR3 totals 12 residues. The CDR3, as DNA: TGCGCCAGCAGCTTGGACTTAAAGACCCAGTACTTC. Its protein is CASSLDLKTQYF.

A word on this clone: The sample has other DNA sequences that encode this CDR3 too. The V gene is TRBV29-1, the J gene TRBJ1-2, with TRBD1 identical over 12 bases. V was pared by 7 bases and J by 8 bases, with 2 bases of the junction left unmatched. The CDR3 consists of 11 residues. Germline V CDR1 and CDR2: SQVTM, ANQGSEA. CDR3 coding DNA: TGCAGCGCCGGGACAGGGGGCGGCTACACCTTC. Its protein is CSAGTGGGYTF.

The J gene is TRBJ2-3, the V gene TRBV5-6; tentatively, D is TRBD1 (7 bases). This CDR3 comprises 15 residues. Trimming took 4 bases from V and 1 from J, leaving 13 bases between them. Germline V gene sequence: CDR1 SGHDT, CDR2 YYEEEE. The DNA for the CDR3 is TGTGCCAGCAGCAACAGGGGCGGGGGCACAGATACGCAGTATTTT. Translation gives CASSNRGGGTDTQYF.

The DNA of the CDR3 is TGTGCCAGCACAGGGACTAGCGGGAGTTTACACAATGAGCAGTTCTTC. This encodes CASTGTSGSLHNEQFF. The V call is TRBV27, the J call TRBJ2-1; 14 nucleotides line up with TRBD2. V gave up 7 bases and J gave up 5 bases; unmatched junction bases: 7. The V gene's germline CDR1 is MNHEY and CDR2 SMNVEV (reference sequence). This CDR3 is built from 16 residues.

V and J are TRBV19 and TRBJ2-7; 7 positions agree with TRBD1. CDR1 is LNHDA, CDR2 SQIVND, per germline (reference sequence). The ends lost 10 bases at V and 3 bases at J; junction bases unmatched: 9. This CDR3 comprises 13 residues. Here the CDR3 reads CATSTGSGYEQYF. The CDR3 DNA reads TGTGCCACCTCGACAGGGTCGGGCTACGAGCAGTACTTC.

The chain is built from TRBV6-5 and TRBJ1-5; D gene ambiguous. Trimming removed 6 bases from V and 0 bases from J, with 9 bases in between. Germline values: CDR1 MNHEY, CDR2 SVGAGI. The CDR3 has 14 amino acids. CDR3 in DNA: TGTGCCAGCAGATCGACACATAGCAATCAGCCCCAGCATTTT. Translating gives CASRSTHSNQPQHF.

This chain joins TRBV18 and TRBJ1-1; no reliable D call. The CDR3 loop spans 12 amino acids. With 2 bases removed from V and 7 bases from J, the gap between germline ends came to 8 bases. The germline CDR1 and CDR2 sequences are KGHSH and LQKENI. CDR3: CASSPGVGEAFF. CDR3 bases: TGTGCCAGCTCACCAGGGGTCGGTGAAGCTTTCTTT.

This sequence joins TRBV6-1 and TRBJ2-7; unclear D gene. Germline loops: CDR1 MNHNS, CDR2 SASEGT. Deletions cut 2 bases from V and 2 bases from J, with 13 bases between. This CDR3 is 15 amino acids long. This chain's CDR3 is CASSEKDPVAYEQYF. The DNA of the CDR3 is TGTGCCAGCAGTGAAAAAGATCCCGTAGCCTACGAGCAGTACTTC.

The chain joins TRBV10-1 to TRBJ2-1, with TRBD1 identical over 8 bases. CDR3 length: 15 residues. Germline V CDR1 and CDR2: WNHNN, SYGVQD (reference sequence). J gave up 10 bases and V 8 bases, and 16 bases lay outside the gene matches. As DNA, the CDR3 is TGCGCCAGCCCCCGGGCAGGGGGCGTGATTCTGGAGCAGTTCTTC. Translating it yields CASPRAGGVILEQFF.

The rearrangement links TRBV19 to TRBJ2-5; weak D call: TRBD2 (5 bases). The CDR3 spans 15 residues. Germline V lookup: CDR1 LNHDA, CDR2 SQIVND (reference sequence). V was shortened by 2 bases and J by 2 bases, with 12 bases between the two germline ends. CDR3 amino acids: CASSISGLPQETQYF. For the CDR3, the DNA is TGTGCCAGTAGTATAAGCGGACTGCCGCAAGAGACCCAGTACTTC.

The genes are TRBV29-1 and TRBJ1-4, with unresolved D. Germline CDR1 SQVTM, CDR2 ANQGSEA. The CDR3 has 13 residues. Trimming removed 6 bases at V and 4 bases at J, with 12 bases between. CDR3 region: CSVALDGNEKLFF. CDR3 bases: TGCAGCGTCGCCCTCGACGGTAATGAAAAACTGTTTTTT.

This chain uses TRBV4-1 with TRBJ2-3, with TRBD2 as a possible D gene (5 bases). V lost 4 bases and J lost 0, with 14 bases in between. CDR3 length equals 16 residues. Germline V gene sequence: CDR1 MGHRA, CDR2 YSYEKL. Here the CDR3 DNA reads TGCGCCAGCAGCCGAACGACTATATCAAGCACAGATACGCAGTATTTT. This gives the protein CASSRTTISSTDTQYF.

CDR3 nucleotides: TGCGCCAGCAGCTTGGCCGCTAGCGGGGGTGGCTCTGGGGCCAACGTCCTGACTTTC. Translation gives CASSLAASGGGSGANVLTF. This chain connects TRBV5-1 to TRBJ2-6; 10 bases fit TRBD2. Germline values: CDR1 SGHRS, CDR2 YFSETQ. CDR3 length: 19 amino acids. V gave up 0 bases and J gave up 0 bases; unmatched junction bases: 6.

With respect to this clone: The sample carries other DNA sequences with the same CDR3. V gene TRBV27 combines with J gene TRBJ1-1; TRBD1 is a possible D gene (6 bases). The V gene lost 4 bases and the J gene lost 5 bases, with 14 bases spanning the gap. The CDR3 spans 14 residues. Germline V lookup: CDR1 MNHEY, CDR2 SMNVEV (reference sequence). Here the CDR3 reads CASSSLRGGTEAFF. The CDR3 region has the DNA TGTGCCAGCAGTTCGCTTCGAGGGGGGACTGAAGCTTTCTTT.

This clone was recorded once. This chain links TRBV5-1 with TRBJ2-3; the D gene is possibly TRBD2 (6 bases). Germline CDR1 is SGHRS and CDR2 is YFSETQ. V gave up 4 bases and J gave up 2 bases, with 17 bases separating them. The length of the CDR3 is 16 residues. The CDR3 sequence is CASSPLGGGTTDTQYF. The CDR3 coding sequence is TGCGCCAGCAGCCCTTTGGGGGGAGGAACCACAGATACGCAGTATTTT.

The chain uses TRBV7-2 and TRBJ1-1, with D perhaps TRBD1 (5 bases). Germline assignment: CDR1 SGHTA and CDR2 FQGNSA. The V end lost 2 bases, the J end lost 0 bases, and 10 bases lay between the germline ends. The CDR3 contains 15 residues. The CDR3 region is CASSLYAGMNTEAFF. CDR3 DNA sequence: TGTGCCAGCAGCTTATACGCAGGGATGAACACTGAAGCTTTCTTT.

The chain couples TRBV7-9 to TRBJ2-7; D possibly corresponds to TRBD2 (5 bases). CDR1 and CDR2 from the germline V gene are SEHNR and FQNEAQ (reference sequence). The CDR3 has 15 amino acids. Trimming removed 5 bases from V and 2 bases from J, with 16 bases in between. The CDR3 region has the DNA TGTGCCAGCAGCCCAAACTATCGGGATACCTACGAGCAGTACTTC. Translating it yields CASSPNYRDTYEQYF.

V usage is TRBV27 and J usage is TRBJ1-2; 11 positions match TRBD1. Germline lookup yields CDR1 MNHEY and CDR2 SMNVEV (reference sequence). This CDR3 is 18 amino acids long. The ends lost 5 bases at V and 0 bases at J; junction bases unmatched: 11. The CDR3 sequence: CASSPSGQGGETNYGYTF. CDR3 nucleotide sequence: TGTGCCAGCAGTCCCTCGGGACAGGGGGGAGAGACTAACTATGGCTACACCTTC.

This chain uses TRBV6-1 with TRBJ1-6; D unclear. CDR1 MNHNS and CDR2 SASEGT come from the germline V gene. CDR3 size: 14 residues. Trimming shortened V by 1 base and J by 2 bases, and 3 bases separated the two germline ends. In DNA form, the CDR3 reads TGTGCCAGCAGTGAAGGAGCCTATAATTCACCCCTCCACTTT. The encoded protein is CASSEGAYNSPLHF.

In its sample, this clone was seen once. This rearrangement joins TRBV25-1 to TRBJ2-7; the D is unclear. Trimming stripped 6 bases from V and 3 bases from J, with 6 bases between. The CDR3 is made up of 11 amino acids. Germline CDR1 is MGHDK and CDR2 is SYGVNS. As DNA, the CDR3 is TGTGCCAGCAGCCACAACTACGAGCAGTACTTC. Translated, it gives CASSHNYEQYF.